The 4 T cell receptor beta chains below all came from one sample that was sequenced in a study of blood T cell repertoires in COVID-19 (dated by TCRdb to about 2020). The protocol used for the library was the immunoSEQ multiplex PCR assay. TCRdb limited this immuneACCESS table to in-frame rearrangements with V and J called. A share of clones is missing; checked studies link under half to unresolved V genes, and the rest is unexplained. This sample lists fewer than 250,000 clones; about 82% were detected once. The top ten hold roughly 6.4% of the sample. The source material was peripheral blood. These TCRs come from a woman aged 55-75 years with active or convalescent COVID-19.

This clone showed up just once. The gene calls are TRBV24-1 and TRBJ1-2; a weak D match, TRBD1 (5 bases). CDR1 and CDR2 (germline): KGHDR, SFDVKD. The V end lost 2 bases, the J end lost 4 bases, and 7 bases lay between the germline ends. This CDR3 contains 13 residues. CDR3 nucleotide sequence: TGTGCCACCAGTGATTGGGGGGGCTATGGCTACACCTTC. This gives the protein CATSDWGGYGYTF.

The J gene is TRBJ1-4, the V gene TRBV7-6; possible D gene TRBD1, 6 bases. Deletions cut 6 bases from V and 3 bases from J, with 14 bases between. Per germline, CDR1 SGHVS and CDR2 FNYEAQ. This CDR3 spans 15 amino acids. Here the CDR3 DNA reads TGTGCCAGCAGTTCTACAGGGTGGTCTAATGAAAAACTGTTTTTT. It specifies CASSSTGWSNEKLFF.

The table lists this clone with a few counts. The J gene is TRBJ2-2, the V gene TRBV9, with D possibly matching TRBD2 (7 bases). Germline CDR1 reads SGDLS; CDR2 reads YYNGEE. Trimming removed 3 bases from V and 4 bases from J, with 13 bases in between. The CDR3 consists of 15 residues. CDR3 nucleotides: TGTGCCAGCAGCGAAGGGGGAGGGAGCACCGGGGAGCTGTTTTTT. Protein product: CASSEGGGSTGELFF.

This clone was seen more than once but under ten times. Within the sample, other DNA sequences also encode this same CDR3. CDR3 nucleotide sequence: TGTGCCAGCAGCTTCCGGACAAATGAGCAGTTCTTC. It is translated as CASSFRTNEQFF. This chain joins TRBV11-2 and TRBJ2-1; tentatively, D is TRBD1 (5 bases). CDR3 length: 12 residues. Looked up from germline, CDR1 is SGHAT and CDR2 is FQNNGV. The ends were cut back, 3 bases at V and 7 bases at J, with 7 bases in the middle. Supplemented by reference TRBV11-2 and TRBJ2-1, the full variable domain reads EAGVAQSPRYKIIEKRQSVAFWCNPISGHATLYWYQQILGQGPKLLIQFQNNGVVDDSQLPKDRFSAERLKGVDSTLKIQPAKLEDSAVYLCASSFRTNEQFFGPGTRLTVL.